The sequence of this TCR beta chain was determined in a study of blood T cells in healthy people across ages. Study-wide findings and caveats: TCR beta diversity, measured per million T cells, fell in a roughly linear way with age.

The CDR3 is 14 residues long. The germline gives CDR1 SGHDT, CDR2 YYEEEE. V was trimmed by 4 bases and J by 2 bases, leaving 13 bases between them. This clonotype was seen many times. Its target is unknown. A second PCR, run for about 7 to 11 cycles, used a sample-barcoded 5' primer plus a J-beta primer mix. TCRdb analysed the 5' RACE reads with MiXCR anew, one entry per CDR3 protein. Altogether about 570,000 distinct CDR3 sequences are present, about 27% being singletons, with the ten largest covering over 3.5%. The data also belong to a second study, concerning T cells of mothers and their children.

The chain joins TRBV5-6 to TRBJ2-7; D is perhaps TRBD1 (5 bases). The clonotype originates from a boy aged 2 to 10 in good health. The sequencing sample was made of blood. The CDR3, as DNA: TGTGCCAGCAGCGCCGACAGAGGACCCTACGAGCAGTACTTC. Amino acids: CASSADRGPYEQYF.